Listed here are 28 T cell receptor beta chains from one sample, sequenced in a study of T cell repertoires in cytomegalovirus infection. TCRdb processed the reads anew with MiXCR; each CDR3 protein has one entry. Of 200,000 to 300,000 distinct CDR3 sequences listed, around 9% are singletons. Sequences were obtained from PBMCs. The receptors originated from a human donor in good health (CMV status not recorded). Some clones in this sample may be carry-over from other donors' samples.

The sample holds many counts of this clonotype. The gene calls are TRBV7-9 and TRBJ2-1; 8 nucleotides line up with TRBD2. This CDR3 comprises 16 residues. Trimming at V came to 0 bases and at J to 4 bases, leaving 5 bases not matched to a gene. Germline CDR1 SEHNR, CDR2 FQNEAQ (reference sequence). CDR3 nucleotide sequence: TGTGCCAGCAGCTTAGCGAAGGGACTAGGTTACAATGAGCAGTTCTTC. It translates to CASSLAKGLGYNEQFF.

In this sample, this clonotype turned up a few times. CDR3 in amino acids: CSARAGGANTEAFF. As DNA, the CDR3 is TGCAGTGCTAGAGCGGGGGGCGCCAACACTGAAGCTTTCTTT. The chain has TRBV20-1 and TRBJ1-1, with D maybe TRBD1 (6 bases). CDR3 length equals 14 residues. Trimming cost V 1 base and J 2 bases, with 11 bases left between them. Germline V gives CDR1 DFQATT, CDR2 SNEGSKA (reference sequence).

This chain joins TRBV2 and TRBJ2-7; 7 bases are a match to TRBD1. From germline, CDR1 is SNHLY and CDR2 FYNNEI. The CDR3 extends over 13 amino acids. Trimming cost V 4 bases and J 3 bases; bases outside gene matches: 3. The CDR3 loop is CASSADRVYEQYF. CDR3 in DNA: TGTGCCAGCAGTGCCGACAGGGTCTACGAGCAGTACTTC.

This chain joins TRBV6-2 or TRBV6-3 and TRBJ1-1; no definite D call. Germline-derived CDR1 and CDR2 are MNHEY and SVGEGT. The CDR3 totals 12 residues. Deletions cut 2 bases from V and 11 bases from J, with 12 bases between. For the CDR3, the DNA is TGTGCCAGCAGTTACCCCCAGCCGAGGGCTTTCTTT. Amino acids: CASSYPQPRAFF.

This clonotype has ten or more counts. This chain connects TRBV7-6 to TRBJ1-1; D gene uncertain. Germline-derived CDR1 and CDR2 are SGHVS and FNYEAQ. The CDR3 sequence is 17 residues long. Trimming pared 5 bases from V and 0 bases from J, leaving 19 bases between. The CDR3 coding sequence is TGTGCCAGCAGCCCACCGGGCGGGGATCTAATGAACACTGAAGCTTTCTTT. Protein sequence: CASSPPGGDLMNTEAFF.

This clonotype was recorded many times. The CDR3 region has the DNA TGTGCCAGCAGCCCCTTTCTATCCTACGAGCAGTACTTC. Protein product: CASSPFLSYEQYF. V is TRBV7-2 and J is TRBJ2-7, with D unclear. Germline assignment: CDR1 SGHTA and CDR2 FQGNSA. V was cut by 5 bases and J by 1 base, with 9 bases left in between. The CDR3 is 13 amino acids.

In its sample, this clonotype was seen many times. This rearrangement joins TRBV7-2 to TRBJ2-3; the match to TRBD2 covers 7 bases. The CDR3 totals 17 residues. Germline CDR1 and CDR2: SGHTA and FQGNSA. V shed 2 bases and J 0 bases; nucleotides not matched to a gene: 8. CDR3 DNA sequence: TGTGCCAGCAGCTTAAAGGGCGGGAGCTCTAGCACAGATACGCAGTATTTT. Protein product: CASSLKGGSSSTDTQYF.

This clonotype was observed many times. This chain joins TRBV29-1 and TRBJ1-1; D remains unclear. The germline gives CDR1 SQVTM, CDR2 ANQGSEA. CDR3 length equals 11 residues. The V end lost 4 bases, the J end lost 5 bases, and 8 bases lay between the germline ends. Here the CDR3 DNA reads TGCAGCGTTGCGGGTTCTACTGAAGCTTTCTTT. This encodes CSVAGSTEAFF.

CDR3 sequence (DNA): TGCGCCAGCAGCCAAGATTCCAGGGCGAACACCGGGGAGCTGTTTTTT. This codes for CASSQDSRANTGELFF. The chain recombines TRBV4-3 with TRBJ2-2; D is perhaps TRBD1 (5 bases). Trimming shortened V by 0 bases and J by 0 bases, and 8 bases separated the two germline ends. The germline V gene encodes CDR1 LGHNA and CDR2 YSLEER. The CDR3 consists of 16 residues.

This clonotype was detected many times. The chain employs TRBV11-2 and TRBJ2-3; tentatively, D is TRBD1 or TRBD2 (5 bases each). This CDR3 comprises 19 residues. CDR1 and CDR2 (germline): SGHAT, FQNNGV. V shed 2 bases and J shed 6 bases, with 27 bases lying between them. Here the CDR3 DNA reads TGTGCCAGCAGCTTAAGGTGGGGGACCGAGACCTTAAGTTGGGATACGCAGTATTTT. This codes for CASSLRWGTETLSWDTQYF.

This clonotype was seen a few times. V is TRBV20-1 and J is TRBJ1-1, with D possibly being TRBD1 (5 bases). V was clipped by 5 bases and J by 1 base, with 11 bases between them. The CDR3 spans 13 residues. Germline CDR1 reads DFQATT; CDR2 reads SNEGSKA (reference sequence). The CDR3 DNA sequence: TGCAGTGCTGCCCGAACAGGGAACACTGAAGCTTTCTTT. It translates to CSAARTGNTEAFF.

This clonotype was found a few times. The CDR3 nucleotides are TGTGCCAGCAGTCGGGACAGGGTGGACGGAAACACCATATATTTT. Encoded protein: CASSRDRVDGNTIYF. The V gene is TRBV7-2, the J gene TRBJ1-3; 9 nucleotides align to TRBD1. Per germline, CDR1 SGHTA and CDR2 FQGNSA. This CDR3 has 15 amino acids. The ends lost 6 bases at V and 4 bases at J; junction bases unmatched: 7.

This clonotype appeared a few times. The chain combines TRBV10-2 with TRBJ1-5; the match to TRBD1 covers 7 bases. The CDR3 is made up of 14 amino acids. The germline V gene has CDR1 WSHSY and CDR2 SAAADI. Losses at the gene ends were 6 bases for V and 2 bases for J; bases not matched to a gene: 4. In DNA form, the CDR3 reads TGCGCCAGCAGACCCGGGACAGGCAATCAGCCCCAGCATTTT. It encodes CASRPGTGNQPQHF.

This clonotype was observed many times. CDR3 residues: CASSLLGTAFF. The CDR3 nucleotides read TGTGCCAGCAGCTTATTGGGGACAGCTTTCTTT. V usage is TRBV7-2 and J usage is TRBJ1-1, with D possibly TRBD1 on 5 matching bases. The CDR3 is 11 amino acids. Germline CDR1 SGHTA, CDR2 FQGNSA. The V end lost 2 bases, the J end lost 10 bases, and 8 bases lay between the germline ends.

This clonotype has a count of ten or more. This chain joins TRBV7-9 and TRBJ1-1, with D unclear. CDR3 length: 11 amino acids. The germline V gene encodes CDR1 SEHNR and CDR2 FQNEAQ (reference sequence). Trimming pared 8 bases from V and 1 base from J, leaving 5 bases between. CDR3: CASLKNTEAFF. The CDR3 DNA is TGTGCCAGCCTCAAGAACACTGAAGCTTTCTTT. The whole variable domain, filled in from reference TRBV7-9 and TRBJ1-1, reads DTGVSQNPRHKITKRGQNVTFRCDPISEHNRLYWYRQTLGQGPEFLTYFQNEAQLEKSRLLSDRFSAERPKGSFSTLEIQRTEQGDSAMYLCASLKNTEAFFGQGTRLTVV.

This clonotype was observed many times. The chain has TRBV7-2 and TRBJ2-3; TRBD2 matches 8 bases. V shed 5 bases and J 0 bases; nucleotides not matched to a gene: 7. In germline, CDR1 is SGHTA, CDR2 FQGNSA. CDR3 length: 16 residues. The CDR3 sequence: CASSTQAGASTDTQYF. As DNA, the CDR3 is TGTGCCAGCAGCACCCAAGCGGGAGCTAGCACAGATACGCAGTATTTT.

Many counts were recorded for this clonotype. The DNA of the CDR3 is TGTGCCAGCAGACCTCAGGGGGCGAACAGAAACACCATATATTTT. It encodes CASRPQGANRNTIYF. The chain has TRBV12-3 or TRBV12-4 and TRBJ1-3; 8 bases match TRBD1. This CDR3 is 15 amino acids long. V lost 6 bases to trimming and J lost 5 bases; unmatched junction nucleotides: 9.

This clonotype was seen repeatedly, ten times or more. This sequence joins TRBV7-2 and TRBJ1-5, with TRBD1 as a possible D gene (5 bases). Germline CDR1 SGHTA, CDR2 FQGNSA. Trimming removed 5 bases at V and 1 base at J, with 15 bases between. The CDR3 extends over 16 amino acids. CDR3 sequence: CASSLAGPWSNQPQHF. The CDR3 nucleotides are TGTGCCAGCAGCCTGGCGGGGCCTTGGAGCAATCAGCCCCAGCATTTT.

This clonotype was counted a few times. The chain carries TRBV14 and TRBJ2-3, with 10 bases lining up with TRBD2. This CDR3 contains 16 residues. The germline gives CDR1 SGHDN, CDR2 FVKESK. V lost 4 bases and J lost 4; bases outside the gene matches: 8. The CDR3 sequence is CASSPGLAGVSDTQYF. CDR3 nucleotides: TGTGCCAGCAGCCCCGGCCTAGCGGGAGTGTCAGATACGCAGTATTTT.

The CDR3 region is CSARAYGQGAGDTQYF. The CDR3 DNA is TGCAGTGCTAGAGCCTACGGACAGGGGGCTGGAGATACGCAGTATTTT. The chain combines TRBV20-1 with TRBJ2-3; 11 nucleotides align to TRBD1. The germline V gene encodes CDR1 DFQATT and CDR2 SNEGSKA (reference sequence). The CDR3 extends over 16 amino acids. The trim removed 1 base at V and 5 bases at J, leaving 8 bases unmatched.

This clonotype was seen ten or more times. This chain uses TRBV7-2 with TRBJ2-2; D is unclear. Trimming shortened V by 3 bases and J by 1 base, and 6 bases separated the two germline ends. Germline V gene data show CDR1 as SGHTA and CDR2 as FQGNSA. The CDR3 covers 14 residues. This CDR3 is CASSLVKNTGELFF. The CDR3 nucleotides are TGTGCCAGCAGCTTGGTCAAGAACACCGGGGAGCTGTTTTTT.

Many counts were recorded for this clonotype. The rearrangement joins TRBV12-3 or TRBV12-4 to TRBJ2-5; 14 nucleotides align to TRBD2. This CDR3 has 16 amino acids. V shed 5 bases and J 5 bases; nucleotides not matched to a gene: 7. The CDR3 region has the DNA TGTGCCAGCAGTCCCGGGACTAGCGGGAGATGGGAGACCCAGTACTTC. This codes for CASSPGTSGRWETQYF.

In its sample, this clonotype was seen a few times. The chain couples TRBV9 to TRBJ1-1; 7 bases align to TRBD1. With V trimmed by 0 bases and J by 6 bases, 2 bases remained unmatched. Per germline, CDR1 SGDLS and CDR2 YYNGEE. The CDR3 is 13 residues long. CDR3 amino acids: CASSVVRGPEAFF. The CDR3 coding sequence is TGTGCCAGCAGCGTAGTTAGGGGGCCTGAAGCTTTCTTT.

The chain uses TRBV2 and TRBJ1-3, with D maybe TRBD1 (5 bases). The germline CDR1 and CDR2 sequences are SNHLY and FYNNEI. Trimming took off 4 bases at V and 4 bases at J, with 11 bases between the two ends. CDR3 length: 14 amino acids. CDR3 DNA: TGTGCCAGCAGTGTTGGGGGAGGAGGAAACACCATATATTTT. Amino acids: CASSVGGGGNTIYF. Full variable domain (rest looked up from reference TRBV2 and TRBJ1-3): EPEVTQTPSHQVTQMGQEVILRCVPISNHLYFYWYRQILGQKVEFLVSFYNNEISEKSEIFDDQFSVERPDGSNFTLKIRSTKLEDSAMYFCASSVGGGGNTIYFGEGSWLTVV.

This clonotype was seen repeatedly, ten times or more. The chain uses TRBV19 and TRBJ1-5, with a possible D match to TRBD1 (6 bases). V was cut by 7 bases and J by 6 bases, with 13 bases left in between. The CDR3 has 13 residues. CDR1 and CDR2 from the germline V gene are LNHDA and SQIVND (reference sequence). The CDR3 coding sequence is TGTGCCAGTACCATGACAGGACTTCAGCCCCAGCATTTT. Translated, it gives CASTMTGLQPQHF.

Ten or more counts support this clonotype. This chain connects TRBV7-8 to TRBJ1-4, with unresolved D. The germline V and J ends were trimmed by 5 bases and 5 bases, with 15 bases remaining between them. This CDR3 is 15 amino acids long. Germline V lookup: CDR1 SGHVS, CDR2 FQNEAQ. The CDR3 DNA reads TGTGCCAGCAGCGGACGGACGGACCTCAATGAAAAACTGTTTTTT. Residues: CASSGRTDLNEKLFF.

This clonotype was seen a few times. V gene TRBV7-2 combines with J gene TRBJ1-5, with 10 nucleotides matching TRBD1. Germline CDR1 and CDR2: SGHTA and FQGNSA. The CDR3 runs 14 residues. The junction had 8 bases not matched to a gene; V was cut back by 5 bases and J by 10 bases. CDR3 sequence reads: CASSLGTGVRPQHF. As DNA, the CDR3 is TGTGCCAGCAGCCTCGGGACAGGGGTTCGACCCCAGCATTTT.

There are a few counts of this clonotype. The chain recombines TRBV20-1 with TRBJ2-2, with 7 nucleotides matching TRBD1. V was pared by 3 bases and J by 6 bases, with 7 bases of the junction left unmatched. Germline V lookup: CDR1 DFQATT, CDR2 SNEGSKA (reference sequence). The CDR3 runs 14 residues. Here the CDR3 reads CSARRYQGAGELFF. In DNA, the CDR3 is TGCAGTGCTAGGCGGTACCAGGGGGCCGGGGAGCTGTTTTTT.